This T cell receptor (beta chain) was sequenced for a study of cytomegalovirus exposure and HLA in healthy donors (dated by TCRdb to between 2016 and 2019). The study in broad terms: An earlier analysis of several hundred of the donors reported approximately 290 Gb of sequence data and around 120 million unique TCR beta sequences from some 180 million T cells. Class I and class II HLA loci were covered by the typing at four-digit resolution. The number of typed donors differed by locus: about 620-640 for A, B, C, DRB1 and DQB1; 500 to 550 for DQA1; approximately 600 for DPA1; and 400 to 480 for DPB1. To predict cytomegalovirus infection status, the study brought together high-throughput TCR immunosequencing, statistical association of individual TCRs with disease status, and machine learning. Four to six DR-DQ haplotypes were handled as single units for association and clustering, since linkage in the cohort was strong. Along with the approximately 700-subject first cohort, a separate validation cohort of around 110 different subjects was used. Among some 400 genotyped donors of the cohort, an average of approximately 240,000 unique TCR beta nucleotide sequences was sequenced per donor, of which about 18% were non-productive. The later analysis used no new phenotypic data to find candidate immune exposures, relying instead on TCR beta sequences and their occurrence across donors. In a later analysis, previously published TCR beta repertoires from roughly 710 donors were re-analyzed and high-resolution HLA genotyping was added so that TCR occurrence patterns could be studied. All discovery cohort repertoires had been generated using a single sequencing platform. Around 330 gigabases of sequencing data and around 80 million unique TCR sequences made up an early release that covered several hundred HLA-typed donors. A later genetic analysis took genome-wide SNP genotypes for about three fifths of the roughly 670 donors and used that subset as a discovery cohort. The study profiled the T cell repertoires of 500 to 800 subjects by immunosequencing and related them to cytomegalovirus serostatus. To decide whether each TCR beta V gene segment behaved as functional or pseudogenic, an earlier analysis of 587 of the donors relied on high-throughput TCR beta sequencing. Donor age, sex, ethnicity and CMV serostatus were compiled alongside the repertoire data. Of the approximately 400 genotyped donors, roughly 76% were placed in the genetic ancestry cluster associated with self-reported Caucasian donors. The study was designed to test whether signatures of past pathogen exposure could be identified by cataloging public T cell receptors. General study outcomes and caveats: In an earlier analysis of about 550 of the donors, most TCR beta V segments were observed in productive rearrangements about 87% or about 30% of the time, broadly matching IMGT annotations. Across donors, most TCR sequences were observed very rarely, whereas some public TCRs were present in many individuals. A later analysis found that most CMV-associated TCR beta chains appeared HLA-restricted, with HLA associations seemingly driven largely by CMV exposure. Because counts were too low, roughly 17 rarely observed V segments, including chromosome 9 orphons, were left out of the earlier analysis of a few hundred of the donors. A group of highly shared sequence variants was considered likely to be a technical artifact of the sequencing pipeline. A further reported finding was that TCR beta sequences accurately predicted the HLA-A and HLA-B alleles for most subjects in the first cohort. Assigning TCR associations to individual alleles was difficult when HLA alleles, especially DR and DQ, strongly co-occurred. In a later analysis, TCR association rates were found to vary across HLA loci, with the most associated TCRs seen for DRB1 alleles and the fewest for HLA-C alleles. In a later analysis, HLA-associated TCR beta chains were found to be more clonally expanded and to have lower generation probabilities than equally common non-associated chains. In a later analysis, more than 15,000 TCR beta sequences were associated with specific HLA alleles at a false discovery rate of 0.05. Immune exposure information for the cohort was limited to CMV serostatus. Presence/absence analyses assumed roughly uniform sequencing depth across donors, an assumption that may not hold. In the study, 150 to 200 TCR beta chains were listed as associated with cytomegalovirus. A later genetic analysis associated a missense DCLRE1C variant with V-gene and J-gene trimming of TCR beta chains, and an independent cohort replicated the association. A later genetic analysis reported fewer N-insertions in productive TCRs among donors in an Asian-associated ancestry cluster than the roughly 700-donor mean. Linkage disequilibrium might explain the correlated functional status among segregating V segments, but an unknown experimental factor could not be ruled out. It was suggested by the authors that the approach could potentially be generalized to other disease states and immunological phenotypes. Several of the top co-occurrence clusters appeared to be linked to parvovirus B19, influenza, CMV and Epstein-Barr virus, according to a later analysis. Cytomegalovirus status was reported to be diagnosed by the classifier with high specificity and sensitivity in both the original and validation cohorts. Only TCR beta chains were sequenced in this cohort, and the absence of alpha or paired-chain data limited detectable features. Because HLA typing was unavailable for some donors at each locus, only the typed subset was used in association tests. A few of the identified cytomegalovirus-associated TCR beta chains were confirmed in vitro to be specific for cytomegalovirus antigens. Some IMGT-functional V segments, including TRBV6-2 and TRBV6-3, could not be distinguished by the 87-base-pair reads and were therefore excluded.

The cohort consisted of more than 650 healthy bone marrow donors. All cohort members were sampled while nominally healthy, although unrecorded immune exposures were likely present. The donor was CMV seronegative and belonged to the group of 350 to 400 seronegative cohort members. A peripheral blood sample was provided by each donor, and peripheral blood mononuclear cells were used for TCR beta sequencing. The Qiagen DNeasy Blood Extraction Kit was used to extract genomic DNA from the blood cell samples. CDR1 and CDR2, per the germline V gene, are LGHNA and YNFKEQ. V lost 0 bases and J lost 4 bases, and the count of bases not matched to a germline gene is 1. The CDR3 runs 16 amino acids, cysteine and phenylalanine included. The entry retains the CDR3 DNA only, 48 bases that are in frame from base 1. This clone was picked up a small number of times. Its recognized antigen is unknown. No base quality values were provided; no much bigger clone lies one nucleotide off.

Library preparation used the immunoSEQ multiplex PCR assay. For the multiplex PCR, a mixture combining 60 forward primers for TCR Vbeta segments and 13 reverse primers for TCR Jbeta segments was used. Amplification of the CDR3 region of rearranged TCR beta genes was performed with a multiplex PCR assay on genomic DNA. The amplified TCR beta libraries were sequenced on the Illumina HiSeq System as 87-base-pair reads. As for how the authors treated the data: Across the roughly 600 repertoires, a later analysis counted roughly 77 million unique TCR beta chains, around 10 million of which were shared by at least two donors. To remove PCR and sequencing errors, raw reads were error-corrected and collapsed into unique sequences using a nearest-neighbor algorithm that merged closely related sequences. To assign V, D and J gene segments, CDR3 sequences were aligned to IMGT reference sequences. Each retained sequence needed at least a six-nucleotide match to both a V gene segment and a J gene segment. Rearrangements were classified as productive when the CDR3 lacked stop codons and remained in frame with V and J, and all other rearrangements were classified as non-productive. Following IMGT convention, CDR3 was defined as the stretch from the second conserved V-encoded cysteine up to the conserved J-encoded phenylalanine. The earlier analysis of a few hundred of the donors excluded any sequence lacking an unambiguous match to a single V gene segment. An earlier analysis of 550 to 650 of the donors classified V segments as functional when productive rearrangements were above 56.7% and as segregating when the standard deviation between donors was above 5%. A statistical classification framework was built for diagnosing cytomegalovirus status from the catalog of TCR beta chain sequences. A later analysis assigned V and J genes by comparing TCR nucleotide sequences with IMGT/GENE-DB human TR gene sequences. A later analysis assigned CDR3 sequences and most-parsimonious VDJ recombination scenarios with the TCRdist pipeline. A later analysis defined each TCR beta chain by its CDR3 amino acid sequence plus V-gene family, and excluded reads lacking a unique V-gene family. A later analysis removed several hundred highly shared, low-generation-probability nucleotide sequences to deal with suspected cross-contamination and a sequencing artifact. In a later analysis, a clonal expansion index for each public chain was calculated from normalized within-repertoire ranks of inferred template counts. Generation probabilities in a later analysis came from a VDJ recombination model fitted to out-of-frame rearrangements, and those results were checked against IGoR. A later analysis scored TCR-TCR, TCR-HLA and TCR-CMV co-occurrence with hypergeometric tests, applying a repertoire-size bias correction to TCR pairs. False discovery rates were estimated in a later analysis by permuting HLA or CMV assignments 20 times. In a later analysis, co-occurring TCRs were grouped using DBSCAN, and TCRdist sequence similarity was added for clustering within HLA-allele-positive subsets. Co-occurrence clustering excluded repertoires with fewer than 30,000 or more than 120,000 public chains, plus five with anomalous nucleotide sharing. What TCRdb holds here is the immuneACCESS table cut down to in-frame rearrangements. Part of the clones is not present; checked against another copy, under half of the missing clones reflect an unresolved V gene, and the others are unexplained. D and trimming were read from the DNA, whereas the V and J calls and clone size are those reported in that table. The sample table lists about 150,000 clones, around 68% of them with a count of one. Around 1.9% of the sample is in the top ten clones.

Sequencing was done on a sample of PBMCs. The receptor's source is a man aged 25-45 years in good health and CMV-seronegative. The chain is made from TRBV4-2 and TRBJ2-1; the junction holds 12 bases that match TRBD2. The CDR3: CASSQDGTSGYNEQFF. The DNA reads TGTGCCAGCAGCCAAGATGGGACTAGCGGGTACAATGAGCAGTTCTTC.